These T cell receptor beta chains were read from a single sample in a study of cytomegalovirus exposure and HLA in healthy donors. Profiling relied on immunoSEQ multiplex PCR, and the TCRdb table lists in-frame clones only, not all of them. The sample gives around 120,000 clones, 70% to 80% of which show up once; around 2.7% is in the top ten. Sequenced sample: PBMCs. The receptors derive from a woman aged 55-70 years in good health and CMV-seropositive. Each CDR3 is given with its conserved first and last residue. A D gene is named only where the DNA matches it firmly. Expanded clones get a size class; other rows say once, few or many, or leave the size out.

clone_size,d_call,j_call,v_call,cdr3_nt,cdr3_aa
.,.,TRBJ2-2,TRBV2,TGTGCCGCCAGCGGAACCACCGGGGAGCTGTTTTTT,CAASGTTGELFF
once,.,TRBJ1-6,TRBV28,TGTGCCAGCAGCCTTCCAAGGGAGACTAATTCACCCCTCCACTTT,CASSLPRETNSPLHF
.,TRBD2,TRBJ2-3,TRBV6-5,TGTGCCAGCAGCAGACTAGCGGGGGGGACAGATACGCAGTATTTT,CASSRLAGGTDTQYF
.,TRBD1,TRBJ1-2,TRBV6-5,TGTGCCAGCAGTTACAGGGGGCCCGACCTCTATGGCTACACCTTC,CASSYRGPDLYGYTF
.,.,TRBJ2-3,TRBV5-1,TGCGCCAGCCGACAGGGGCCTGGGGGAGGGTCCACAGATACGCAGTATTTT,CASRQGPGGGSTDTQYF
.,TRBD2,TRBJ2-2,TRBV10-3,TGTGCCATCAGTGTGGGACTAGCGGGGCCGGAGCTGTTTTTT,CAISVGLAGPELFF
once,TRBD2,TRBJ2-3,TRBV6-4,TGTGCCAGCAGTCTTGCTAGCGGGGGAACAGATACGCAGTATTTT,CASSLASGGTDTQYF
.,.,TRBJ1-4,TRBV5-4,TGTGCCAGCAGCTTGGAGCCAACTAATGAAAAACTGTTTTTT,CASSLEPTNEKLFF
.,TRBD2,TRBJ2-5,TRBV5-5,TGTGCCAGCAGCTACCCGCGACTAGCGGAGGGGAGTGAGACCCAGTACTTC,CASSYPRLAEGSETQYF
.,.,TRBJ2-7,TRBV9,TGTGCCAGCAGCGTAGCTCCAGGCCCCTACGAGCAGTACTTC,CASSVAPGPYEQYF
few,.,TRBJ1-2,TRBV9,TGTGCCAGCAGCGTCTCGGGGGACTATGGCTACACCTTC,CASSVSGDYGYTF
.,.,TRBJ2-5,TRBV25-1,TGTGCCAGCAGTGAACACCGAGGGGGCCAAGAGACCCAGTACTTC,CASSEHRGGQETQYF
.,.,TRBJ1-5,TRBV2,TGTGCCAGCAGTGATACAGGGTATGGGCCCCAGCATTTT,CASSDTGYGPQHF
.,TRBD2,TRBJ2-1,TRBV13,TGTGCCAGCAGCCCTTCCGGCTGGCGGGGGAACTCCTACAATGAGCAGTTCTTC,CASSPSGWRGNSYNEQFF
.,TRBD2,TRBJ2-2,TRBV11-2,TGTGCCAGCAGCTTTAGCGGGGGGGCCGGTACCGGGGAGCTGTTTTTT,CASSFSGGAGTGELFF
.,.,TRBJ1-5,TRBV10-3,TGTGCCGGGGCCCTAGGAGGGGATCAGCCCCAGCATTTT,CAGALGGDQPQHF
once,TRBD2,TRBJ2-7,TRBV2,TGTGCCAGCAGAATTAGCGGGGGGTTCTACGAGCAGTACTTC,CASRISGGFYEQYF
.,TRBD2,TRBJ2-7,TRBV7-6,TGTGCCAGCAGCGGAGCGGGGGGCCGCTACGAGCAGTACTTC,CASSGAGGRYEQYF
.,.,TRBJ2-2,TRBV9,TGTGCCAGCAGCTCTTCGGCGGGATCGAACACCGGGGAGCTGTTTTTT,CASSSSAGSNTGELFF
once,TRBD1,TRBJ1-1,TRBV11-2,TGTGCCAGCAGTTCAACCTACAGGGGGAGCCACACTGAAGCTTTCTTT,CASSSTYRGSHTEAFF
once,TRBD1,TRBJ2-7,TRBV27,TGTGCCAGCAGTCTGGGGACAGGGGCCGCAGTCTACGAGCAGTACTTC,CASSLGTGAAVYEQYF
.,.,TRBJ2-3,TRBV5-4,TGTGCCAGCAGCTTGGGTACTCTAGGGGCAGATACGCAGTATTTT,CASSLGTLGADTQYF
.,.,TRBJ2-3,TRBV19,TGTGCCAGTCGTGACAGGGGAGGGACAGATACGCAGTATTTT,CASRDRGGTDTQYF
.,TRBD2,TRBJ2-7,TRBV5-1,TGCGCCAGCAGCTTCTCGCCTAGCGGGGGATACGAGCAGTACTTC,CASSFSPSGGYEQYF
.,.,TRBJ2-6,TRBV7-2,TGTGCCAGCAGCTTAGGGGAGGCACTGGGGGCCAACGTCCTGACTTTC,CASSLGEALGANVLTF
.,.,TRBJ1-4,TRBV19,TGTGCCAGTAGTATGACAAGTACAACTAATGAAAAACTGTTTTTT,CASSMTSTTNEKLFF
few,.,TRBJ1-1,TRBV28,TGTGCCAGCGTCTCCTCCGGGACTGAAGCTTTCTTT,CASVSSGTEAFF
.,TRBD1,TRBJ2-3,TRBV7-7,TGTGCTAGCAGCTCTGCCGGAAGGGGGCCTCGGGCGGATACGCAGTATTTT,CASSSAGRGPRADTQYF
.,.,TRBJ1-5,TRBV4-1,TGCGCCAGCAGCCAAGACAGTTCCAGCAATCAGCCCCAGCATTTT,CASSQDSSSNQPQHF
.,.,TRBJ2-3,TRBV10-3,TGTGCCATCAGTGAATCCGCAGGTAGCACAGATACGCAGTATTTT,CAISESAGSTDTQYF
.,TRBD1,TRBJ2-1,TRBV10-3,TGTGCCACCGTTCCCGGGACAGGGGACAATGAGCAGTTCTTC,CATVPGTGDNEQFF
.,TRBD2,TRBJ2-5,TRBV19,TGTGCCAGTAGCCCGGTCGGGAGGGAGACCCAGTACTTC,CASSPVGRETQYF
few,.,TRBJ1-5,TRBV6-1,TGTGCCAGCATGCGGAATCTCAATCAGCCCCAGCATTTT,CASMRNLNQPQHF
.,TRBD1,TRBJ1-1,TRBV5-1,TGCGCCAGCAGCCCCGGGACAGGGTACGCTGAAGCTTTCTTT,CASSPGTGYAEAFF
few,TRBD2,TRBJ2-7,TRBV4-2,TGTGCCAGCAGCCTCACTAGCGGGGGGGCCGGTGGTACCCCCGACGAGCAGTACTTC,CASSLTSGGAGGTPDEQYF
.,TRBD1,TRBJ1-6,TRBV9,TGTGCCAGCAGCCCCCAGGGACAGGGGAATTCACCCCTCCACTTT,CASSPQGQGNSPLHF
.,.,TRBJ1-4,TRBV7-3,TGTGCCAGCAGCACCTACGTCGGGGAAAAACTGTTTTTT,CASSTYVGEKLFF
.,TRBD1,TRBJ1-5,TRBV2,TGTGCCAGCAGCCAGGGACAGGGGAGTCAGCCCCAGCATTTT,CASSQGQGSQPQHF
once,TRBD2,TRBJ2-3,TRBV9,TGTGCCAGCAGCCTCGGGACTAGCTCTGACACAGATACGCAGTATTTT,CASSLGTSSDTDTQYF
once,.,TRBJ1-2,TRBV25-1,TGTGCCAGCAGTGCGTATGATGGCTACACCTTC,CASSAYDGYTF
few,.,TRBJ1-2,TRBV6-1,TGTGCCAGCAGTGAAGGTAGTGGCTACACCTTC,CASSEGSGYTF
.,.,TRBJ1-2,TRBV14,TGTGCCAGCAGCCAAGTACAGGGCTATGGCTACACCTTC,CASSQVQGYGYTF
.,.,TRBJ2-2,TRBV4-1,TGCGCCAGCAGCTATTCCGGGGTCGCGAACACCGGGGAGCTGTTTTTT,CASSYSGVANTGELFF
once,TRBD2,TRBJ2-3,TRBV7-6,TGTGCCAGCAGCTTAGGCGGGGGGCGCACAGATACGCAGTATTTT,CASSLGGGRTDTQYF
.,.,TRBJ1-3,TRBV5-1,TGCGCCAGCGTCGGGGCTGGAAACACCATATATTTT,CASVGAGNTIYF
.,.,TRBJ2-5,TRBV25-1,TGTGCCAGCAGTGCCGGAGGGGGCGGTGGGACCCAGTACTTC,CASSAGGGGGTQYF
once,.,TRBJ2-7,TRBV27,TGTGCCAGCAGTTTACATAGCTCCTACGAGCAGTACTTC,CASSLHSSYEQYF
few,.,TRBJ1-2,TRBV7-2,TGTGCCAGCAGCCGGCGGGGAGGGACGGATGGCTACACCTTC,CASSRRGGTDGYTF
.,.,TRBJ1-1,TRBV19,TGTGCCAGTAGTATCGACAGGAGGAACACTGAAGCTTTCTTT,CASSIDRRNTEAFF
.,TRBD1,TRBJ1-2,TRBV9,TGTGCCAGCAGCGACTGGGACAGGGGGAACTATGGCTACACCTTC,CASSDWDRGNYGYTF
.,.,TRBJ2-3,TRBV5-1,TGCGCCAGCAGCTTGGGGACTGGCGAGGGTACGCAGTATTTT,CASSLGTGEGTQYF